A few counts support the clone carrying this T cell receptor beta chain. What it binds is unknown. The data stem from a study of blood T cells in healthy people across ages. Study-wide results and limits: Those diversity estimates obtained from one million T cells were thought to be underestimates.

The CDR3 extends over 14 amino acids. CDR1 and CDR2 (germline): SQVTM, ANQGSEA. Trimming pared 4 bases from V and 0 bases from J, leaving 9 bases between. Using a J-beta primer mix together with a sample-barcoded 5' primer, a second PCR was run for about 6 to 11 cycles. TCRdb re-called the 5' RACE reads through MiXCR, storing one row per CDR3 protein. This table has about 640,000 distinct CDR3 sequences, roughly 58% appearing once. Sequencing was done on a sample of blood. The chain links TRBV29-1 to TRBJ2-2; D is uncertain. This clonotype was obtained from a man between 60 and 75 years old in good health. CDR3 sequence reads: CSVAWGSNTGELFF. DNA of the CDR3: TGCAGCGTTGCGTGGGGTTCGAACACCGGGGAGCTGTTTTTT.